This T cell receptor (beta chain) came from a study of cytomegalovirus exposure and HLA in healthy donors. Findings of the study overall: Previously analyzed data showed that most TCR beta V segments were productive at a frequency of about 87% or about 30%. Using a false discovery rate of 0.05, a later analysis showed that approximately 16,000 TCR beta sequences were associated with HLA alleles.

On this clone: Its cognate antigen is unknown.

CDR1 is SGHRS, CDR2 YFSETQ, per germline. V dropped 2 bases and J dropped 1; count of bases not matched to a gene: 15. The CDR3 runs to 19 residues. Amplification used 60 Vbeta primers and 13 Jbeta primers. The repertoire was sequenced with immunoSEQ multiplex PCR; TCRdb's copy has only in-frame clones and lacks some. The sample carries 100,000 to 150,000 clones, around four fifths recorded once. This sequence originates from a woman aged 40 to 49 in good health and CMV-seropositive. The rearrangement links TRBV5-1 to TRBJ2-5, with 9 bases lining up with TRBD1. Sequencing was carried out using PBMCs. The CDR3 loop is CASSFSLRTGERLQETQYF. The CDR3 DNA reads TGCGCCAGCAGCTTCTCTCTAAGGACAGGGGAGCGCCTCCAAGAGACCCAGTACTTC. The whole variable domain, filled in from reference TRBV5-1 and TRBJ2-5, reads KAGVTQTPRYLIKTRGQQVTLSCSPISGHRSVSWYQQTPGQGLQFLFEYFSETQRNKGNFPGRFSGRQFSNSRSEMNVSTLELGDSALYLCASSFSLRTGERLQETQYFGPGTRLLVL.